What follows are 10 T cell receptor beta chains derived from one specimen sequenced in a study of blood T cell repertoires in COVID-19. The assay was immunoSEQ multiplex PCR, and TCRdb's table has in-frame clones only and misses some. This sample has roughly 140,000 clones; more than 75% occur once, and the top ten carry under 2.5%. The material sequenced was peripheral blood. The receptors were gathered from a man between 65 and 85 years old with acute or convalescent COVID-19.

The gene calls are TRBV19 and TRBJ2-7; 9 bases match TRBD1. This CDR3 contains 16 residues. Germline trimming cut 5 bases from V and 3 bases from J; bases unmatched to any gene: 11. Germline assignment: CDR1 LNHDA and CDR2 SQIVND (reference sequence). CDR3 sequence (DNA): TGTGCCAGTAGTCCTCAAAGAGCGACAGGGGGCTACGAGCAGTACTTC. It encodes CASSPQRATGGYEQYF.

V and J are TRBV28 and TRBJ1-3; possible D gene TRBD1, 6 bases. Germline V lookup: CDR1 MDHEN, CDR2 SYDVKM. V gave up 2 bases and J gave up 2 bases, with 10 bases separating them. The CDR3 length is 15 residues. CDR3 protein: CASSLRGGTGNTIYF. The CDR3 DNA sequence: TGTGCCAGCAGTTTACGGGGGGGCACTGGAAACACCATATATTTT.

This chain joins TRBV3-1 (or the pseudogene TRBV3-2) and TRBJ2-2; D is perhaps TRBD1 (5 bases). With 4 bases removed from V and 0 bases from J, the gap between germline ends came to 12 bases. The CDR3 covers 16 residues. Looked up from germline, CDR1 is LGHDT and CDR2 is YNNKEL (reference sequence). CDR3: CASSRYRQPNTGELFF. In DNA form, the CDR3 reads TGTGCCAGCAGCCGTTACAGGCAGCCGAACACCGGGGAGCTGTTTTTT.

The chain is built from TRBV6-8 and TRBJ2-1; D not certain. V shed 5 bases and J shed 8 bases, with 13 bases lying between them. The CDR3 covers 13 residues. CDR1 MNHGY and CDR2 SAAAGT come from the germline V gene. The CDR3 DNA reads TGTGCCAGCAGTCCCCCCGAGATTGATGAGCAGTTCTTC. Its translation: CASSPPEIDEQFF.

There are a few counts of this clone. V usage is TRBV5-1 and J usage is TRBJ2-6, with D possibly TRBD2 on 5 matching bases. Germline V gene data show CDR1 as SGHRS and CDR2 as YFSETQ. The CDR3 has 16 amino acids. V was pared by 1 base and J by 2 bases, with 10 bases between. The CDR3 DNA is TGCGCCAGCAGCTTGTCGGGGTCCCCTGGGGCCAACGTCCTGACTTTC. Translation: CASSLSGSPGANVLTF.

This clone came up once. The rearrangement links TRBV5-1 to TRBJ2-3; D is ambiguous. The CDR3 extends over 14 amino acids. V was shortened by 3 bases and J by 0 bases, with 8 bases between the two germline ends. Germline V gene data show CDR1 as SGHRS and CDR2 as YFSETQ. The CDR3 spells CASSSTSSTDTQYF. The CDR3 nucleotides read TGCGCCAGCAGCTCAACTTCTAGCACAGATACGCAGTATTTT.

This clone was seen only a few times. In DNA form, the CDR3 reads TGTGCCAGCAGCTTCCAGGGCCTAGCGGTGAACAATGAGCAGTTCTTC. Translated: CASSFQGLAVNNEQFF. This chain links TRBV11-2 with TRBJ2-1; 7 bases map to TRBD2. Germline CDR1 reads SGHAT; CDR2 reads FQNNGV. This CDR3 has 16 amino acids. Trimming cost V 3 bases and J 5 bases; bases outside gene matches: 10.

The V gene is TRBV5-1, the J gene TRBJ1-2; 8 bases are shared with TRBD1. Germline trimming cut 1 base from V and 6 bases from J; bases unmatched to any gene: 5. CDR1 SGHRS and CDR2 YFSETQ come from the germline V gene. The CDR3 totals 14 residues. The chain's CDR3 is CASSLLTGGDGYTF. In DNA form, the CDR3 reads TGCGCCAGCAGCTTGCTCACAGGGGGTGATGGCTACACCTTC.

V gene TRBV12-3 or TRBV12-4 combines with J gene TRBJ1-1, with a possible D match to TRBD1 (6 bases). This CDR3 is 13 amino acids long. V shed 8 bases and J shed 8 bases, with 18 bases lying between them. This CDR3 reads CASALQTGGEAFF. As DNA, the CDR3 is TGTGCCAGCGCTCTCCAGACAGGCGGAGAAGCTTTCTTT.

The J gene is TRBJ1-4, the V gene TRBV28; TRBD1 might be the D (6 bases). CDR1 MDHEN and CDR2 SYDVKM come from the germline V gene. V was shortened by 3 bases and J by 0 bases, with 20 bases between the two germline ends. The CDR3 spans 19 residues. The CDR3 DNA follows: TGTGCCAGCAGTTTTTTGTTGGACAGTCCAGACACAACTAATGAAAAACTGTTTTTT. Translated: CASSFLLDSPDTTNEKLFF. The entire variable domain, with the rest obtained from reference TRBV28 and TRBJ1-4, is as follows: DVKVTQSSRYLVKRTGEKVFLECVQDMDHENMFWYRQDPGLGLRLIYFSYDVKMKEKGDIPEGYSVSREKKERFSLILESASTNQTSMYLCASSFLLDSPDTTNEKLFFGSGTQLSVL.